This is a list of T cell receptor beta chains from one sample in a study of shared clonotypes between healthy human individuals. The protocol was immunoSEQ multiplex PCR, while the TCRdb copy is restricted to in-frame clones and leaves out a portion. The sample carries 1,400,000 or so clones, about 98.5% recorded once. The sequenced sample consisted of naive CD4+ T cells sorted from blood. The receptors come from a man between 25 and 39 years old in good health. CDR3s include the opening cysteine and the closing phenylalanine or tryptophan. A D gene is named only where the DNA matches it firmly. Clone size, where shown, is once, few, many, or a class for clones that have expanded.

clone_size,j_call,d_call,v_call,cdr3_nt,cdr3_aa
.,TRBJ2-7,.,TRBV5-1,TGCGCCAGCAGCTTGGAGTCTTTGTACGAGCAGTACTTC,CASSLESLYEQYF
once,TRBJ1-2,.,TRBV29-1,TGCAGCGTTGAGACTCCGGGGTTGGGCTACACCTTC,CSVETPGLGYTF
.,TRBJ2-2,TRBD1,TRBV7-9,TGTGCCAGCAGCATCCCGGGACAGGGTGTAGACACCGGGGAGCTGTTTTTT,CASSIPGQGVDTGELFF
.,TRBJ2-5,.,TRBV5-4,TGTGCCAGCAGCTTGCCTCGCGGAAGCGCGACCCAGTACTTC,CASSLPRGSATQYF
.,TRBJ2-5,.,TRBV18,TGTGCCAGCTCACCAATCTATGGCGTCCAAGAGACCCAGTACTTC,CASSPIYGVQETQYF
.,TRBJ2-1,TRBD2,TRBV18,TGTGCCAGCTCACTACGGACTAGCGGCCGTGTCAATGAGCAGTTCTTC,CASSLRTSGRVNEQFF
.,TRBJ2-1,.,TRBV25-1,TGTGCCAGCAGTGAATTATGGGAGCAGTTCTTC,CASSELWEQFF
.,TRBJ2-2,.,TRBV5-1,TGCGCCAGCAATGCCGGAATTGCGAACACCGGGGAGCTGTTTTTT,CASNAGIANTGELFF
.,TRBJ2-7,TRBD2,TRBV11-2,TGTGCCAGCAGCCCCAGACTAGCGGGTTTCTACGAGCAGTACTTC,CASSPRLAGFYEQYF
.,TRBJ2-1,.,TRBV9,TGTGCCAGCAGCGTAGTGGAGAGCTCCTACAATGAGCAGTTCTTC,CASSVVESSYNEQFF
.,TRBJ1-3,TRBD1,TRBV29-1,TGCAGCGTATCCTCGACAGGGGGCTCTGGAAACACCATATATTTT,CSVSSTGGSGNTIYF
once,TRBJ2-4,.,TRBV5-4,TGTGCCAGCAGCTTGGTCGGGGTCAGCGCCAAAAACATTCAGTACTTC,CASSLVGVSAKNIQYF
.,TRBJ2-5,.,TRBV5-1,TGCGCCAGCAGCTCTTACTGGAGCGGAAACCAAGAGACCCAGTACTTC,CASSSYWSGNQETQYF
.,TRBJ2-5,TRBD1,TRBV11-2,TGTGCCAGCAGCTCGGGACAGGGCCAAGAGACCCAGTACTTC,CASSSGQGQETQYF
.,TRBJ2-3,.,TRBV5-1,TGCGCCAGCAGCGCAACAGGGACTAGCACAGATACGCAGTATTTT,CASSATGTSTDTQYF
.,TRBJ1-2,.,TRBV29-1,TGCAGCGTTGAAGATCTTGCGGAGATTGACTATGGCTACACCTTC,CSVEDLAEIDYGYTF
once,TRBJ1-4,TRBD1,TRBV7-2,TGTGCCAGCAGCCAACAGGGGCTTAATGAAAAACTGTTTTTT,CASSQQGLNEKLFF
.,TRBJ1-1,.,TRBV19,TGTGCCAGTAGTATCCCCCTTTGGGGTAACACTGAAGCTTTCTTT,CASSIPLWGNTEAFF
.,TRBJ1-1,TRBD1,TRBV28,TGTGCCAGCAGTTTTGGGGACAGGGCGCCCCGTGACGCTTTCTTT,CASSFGDRAPRDAFF
.,TRBJ2-3,.,TRBV7-2,TGTGCCAGCAGGGGGCAGGGTGGGGTCACAGATACGCAGTATTTT,CASRGQGGVTDTQYF
once,TRBJ2-1,.,TRBV6-5,TGTGCCAGCAGTTACACTGGGACGGTCCTAAATGAGCAGTTCTTC,CASSYTGTVLNEQFF
.,TRBJ2-7,.,TRBV18,TGTGCCAGCTCAGAAGGAGGCGAGCAGTACTTC,CASSEGGEQYF
.,TRBJ2-1,.,TRBV5-4,TGTGCCAGCAGCTACTACTGGGAGAATGAGCAGTTCTTC,CASSYYWENEQFF
.,TRBJ2-7,TRBD2,TRBV28,TGTGCCAGCAGTCTGGCGGGAGCCTACGAGCAGTACTTC,CASSLAGAYEQYF
.,TRBJ2-2,TRBD1,TRBV27,TGTGCCAGCAGTAGGGACAGGACACACCGGGAGCTGTTTTTT,CASSRDRTHRELFF
.,TRBJ2-7,TRBD2,TRBV7-2,TGTGCCAGCAGCAGACTAGCGGATTACGAGCAGTACTTC,CASSRLADYEQYF
.,TRBJ2-1,.,TRBV11-3,TGTGCCAGCAGCTTTCATTCGGAGGGCCTCAATGAGCAGTTCTTC,CASSFHSEGLNEQFF
.,TRBJ2-2,.,TRBV6-9,TGTGCCAGCAGTTATTCCCCCCGAGGTAGTACGAACACCGGGGAGCTGTTTTTT,CASSYSPRGSTNTGELFF
.,TRBJ2-1,TRBD2,TRBV15,TGTGCCACCAGCAGGACACTAGCGGGAGGGGTGCCCTCCTACAATGAGCAGTTCTTC,CATSRTLAGGVPSYNEQFF
.,TRBJ2-1,TRBD2,TRBV9,TGTGCCAGCAGCGTAGGGACAGGGACTAGCGGGGGGATGATCTACAATGAGCAGTTCTTC,CASSVGTGTSGGMIYNEQFF
.,TRBJ2-1,.,TRBV20-1,TGCAGTGCTAGAGATTCAATGAGGCAGTTCTTC,CSARDSMRQFF
.,TRBJ2-7,.,TRBV15,TGTGCCACCAGCACCCGGGACTCCGAGCAGTACTTC,CATSTRDSEQYF
.,TRBJ2-1,TRBD2,TRBV15,TGTGCCACCAGCAGAGTTGGGACTAGCGGGAGAAATGAGCAGTTCTTC,CATSRVGTSGRNEQFF
.,TRBJ2-1,.,TRBV10-3,TGTGCCATCTCAACCGGGAGACCACTCTCCCTCCGAGACAATGAGCAGTTCTTC,CAISTGRPLSLRDNEQFF
.,TRBJ2-1,TRBD2,TRBV5-1,TGCGCCAGCAGCCGACTAGCGGGAGGAAGCAATGAGCAGTTCTTC,CASSRLAGGSNEQFF